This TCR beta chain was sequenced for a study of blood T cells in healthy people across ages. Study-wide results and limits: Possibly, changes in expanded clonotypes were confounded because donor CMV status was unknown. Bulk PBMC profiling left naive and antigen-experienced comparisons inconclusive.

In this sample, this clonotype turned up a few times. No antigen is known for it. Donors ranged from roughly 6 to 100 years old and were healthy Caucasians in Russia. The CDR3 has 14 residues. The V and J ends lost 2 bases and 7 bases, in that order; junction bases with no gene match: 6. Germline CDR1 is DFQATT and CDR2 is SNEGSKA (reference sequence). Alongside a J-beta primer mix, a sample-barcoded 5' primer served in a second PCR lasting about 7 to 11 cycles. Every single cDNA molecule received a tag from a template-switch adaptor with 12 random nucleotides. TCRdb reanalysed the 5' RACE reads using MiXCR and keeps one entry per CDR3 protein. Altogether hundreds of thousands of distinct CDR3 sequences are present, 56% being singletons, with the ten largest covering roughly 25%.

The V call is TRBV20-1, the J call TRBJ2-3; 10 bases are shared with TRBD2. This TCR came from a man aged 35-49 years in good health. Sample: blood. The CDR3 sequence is CSARWASGGNTQYF. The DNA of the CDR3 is TGCAGTGCTAGATGGGCTAGCGGGGGAAATACGCAGTATTTT.